This T cell receptor beta chain was recovered during a study of blood T cell repertoires in COVID-19. Each participant's cohort was designated according to participant-reported clinical history. Someone with COVID-19 had been met by exposed participants within 2 weeks before study entry. Methods used by the authors: Cell counts per sample came from amplifying reference gene primers. The repertoire was sequenced with immunoSEQ multiplex PCR; TCRdb's copy has only in-frame clones and lacks some. D and trimming were read from the DNA, whereas the V and J calls and clone size are those reported in that table. The sample contains 120,000 to 150,000 clones, roughly 89% of which appear only once. From germline, CDR1 is MNHEY and CDR2 SVGAGI. The CDR3 is made up of 15 amino acids. V trimming: 8 bases; J trimming: 4 bases; junction bases outside the gene matches: 10.

Sequencing used PBMCs or T cells enriched from blood (not recorded which). This chain links TRBV6-5 with TRBJ2-1; TRBD1 agrees at 8 bases. The receptor comes from a woman between 50 and 59 years old who had been exposed to COVID-19. The DNA for the CDR3 is TGTGCCAGCGGAAGGGACAGGATTTCGTACAATGAGCAGTTCTTC. It translates to CASGRDRISYNEQFF.